This T cell receptor beta chain came from a study of T cells of healthy individuals. The CDR3 extends over 13 amino acids. Between the trimmed V and J ends, which lost 3 bases and 5 bases, there was a span of 8 bases. Germline V gene lookup returns CDR1 DFQATT and CDR2 SNEGSKA (reference sequence). MiXCR, run by TCRdb on the 5' RACE reads, gives a single entry per CDR3 protein. The sample has around 63,000 distinct CDR3 sequences, roughly 17% seen once. Many counts were recorded for this clonotype. This sequence joins TRBV20-1 and TRBJ1-6, with a weak D call TRBD1 (5 bases). The clonotype was recovered from a human donor in good health. The CDR3 protein is CSARSTDNSPLHF. The CDR3 nucleotides read TGCAGTGCTAGGTCGACAGATAATTCACCCCTCCACTTT.